This T cell receptor (beta chain) was documented in a study of post-analysis software for immune sequencing data. Study summary: Courses of disease covered relapsing-remitting, secondary progressive and progressive-relapsing multiple sclerosis. General study points: Significantly lower normalized Chao1 diversity was found in patients with multiple sclerosis relative to controls. Roughly five TRBV segments appeared more often in patients than in controls, and TRBV5-6, TRBV5-1 and TRBV20-1 were among these.

A word on this clonotype: What it binds is not known.

Trimming removed 4 bases from V and 0 bases from J; junction bases left unmatched: 5. The CDR3 is 15 amino acids. The germline V gene encodes CDR1 LGHNA and CDR2 YNFKEQ. TCR beta cDNA libraries included unique molecular identifiers. Out of about 0.9 to 11 million T cells, about 510,000 cDNA molecules were generated. TCRdb reprocessed the PCR reads with MiXCR, giving one entry per CDR3 protein. The table has 740,000 or so distinct CDR3 sequences, roughly half seen once. The receptor was derived from a girl aged 10 to 17 with multiple sclerosis. Sequencing input: blood. The V call is TRBV4-2, the J call TRBJ1-1; 7 nucleotides match TRBD1. CDR3: CASSLTTGVNTEAFF. The CDR3 DNA reads TGTGCCAGCAGCCTAACTACAGGGGTGAACACTGAAGCTTTCTTT.